This paragraph reports one TCR beta chain. These data belong to a study of control samples from healthy donors and cancer patients. V lost 7 bases to trimming and J lost 5 bases, with 9 bases between them. CDR3 length equals 13 residues. CDR1 and CDR2 (germline): MNHEY, SVGAGI. Assay used: immunoSEQ multiplex PCR; TCRdb lists only in-frame clones, some missing. The table records about 130,000 clones, 80% to 95% of them present only once. Sequencing was done on a sample of PBMCs. This sequence joins TRBV6-5 and TRBJ1-6; D possibly corresponds to TRBD1 (5 bases). The sequence was obtained from a man older than 75 with head and neck cancer. CDR3 in amino acids: CASKRGHNSPLHF. The CDR3 DNA is TGTGCCAGCAAGAGGGGCCATAATTCACCCCTCCACTTT.